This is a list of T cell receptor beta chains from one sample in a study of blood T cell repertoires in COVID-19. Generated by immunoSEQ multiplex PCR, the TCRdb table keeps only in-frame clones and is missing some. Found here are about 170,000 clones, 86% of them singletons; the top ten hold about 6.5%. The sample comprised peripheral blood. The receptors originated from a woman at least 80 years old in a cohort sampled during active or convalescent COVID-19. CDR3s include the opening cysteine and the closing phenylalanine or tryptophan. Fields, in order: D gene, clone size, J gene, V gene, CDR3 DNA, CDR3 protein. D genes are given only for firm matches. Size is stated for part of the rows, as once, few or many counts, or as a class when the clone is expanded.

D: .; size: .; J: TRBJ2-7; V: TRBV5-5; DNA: TGTGCCAGCAGCTTGGCAGGAGGGGCCTACGAGCAGTACTTC; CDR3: CASSLAGGAYEQYF
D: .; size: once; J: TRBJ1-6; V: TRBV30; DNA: TGTGCCTGGAGATTGTCCCGAGGGGGAAATTCACCCCTCCACTTT; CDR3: CAWRLSRGGNSPLHF
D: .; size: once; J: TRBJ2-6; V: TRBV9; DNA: TGTGCCAGCAGCGCCAGGGGGGCGAGCTCTGGGGCCAACGTCCTGACTTTC; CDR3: CASSARGASSGANVLTF
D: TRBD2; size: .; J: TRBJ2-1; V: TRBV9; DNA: TGTGCCAGCAGCGTGGCAGCGGGAGGACTCTACAATGAGCAGTTCTTC; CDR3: CASSVAAGGLYNEQFF
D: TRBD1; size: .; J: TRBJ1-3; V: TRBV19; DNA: TGTGCCAGTAGTATACCTGCAGGACAGGGGGCCTCTGGAAACACCATATATTTT; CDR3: CASSIPAGQGASGNTIYF
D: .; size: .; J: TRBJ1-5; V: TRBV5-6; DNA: TGTGCCAGCAGCTCTAACAATCAGCCCCAGCATTTT; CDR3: CASSSNNQPQHF
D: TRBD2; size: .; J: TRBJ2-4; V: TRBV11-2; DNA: TGTGCCAGCAGCCCGACTAGCGCAGGCCCCGCCAACATTCAGTACTTC; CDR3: CASSPTSAGPANIQYF
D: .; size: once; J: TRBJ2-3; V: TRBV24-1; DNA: TGTGCCACCAGAGAAAACAGGAAACCCTCTAGCACAGATACGCAGTATTTT; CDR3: CATRENRKPSSTDTQYF
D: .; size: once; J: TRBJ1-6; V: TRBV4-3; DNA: TGCGCCAGCAGCCAAGATTTGGGGGGGGGCAGTGGACCCCTCCACTTT; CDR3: CASSQDLGGGSGPLHF
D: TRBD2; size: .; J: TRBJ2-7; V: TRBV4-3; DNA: TGCGCCAGCAGCCACGGACTAGCGGCCTCCTACGAGCAGTACTTC; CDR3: CASSHGLAASYEQYF
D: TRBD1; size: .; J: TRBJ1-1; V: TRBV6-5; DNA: TGTGCCAGCAGTCATCCGGGACAGGGGAGCACGGGAGCTTTCTTT; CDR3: CASSHPGQGSTGAFF
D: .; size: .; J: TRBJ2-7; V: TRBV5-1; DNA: TGCGCCAGCAGCGCCACCTCTGGGACTTCCTACGAGCAGTACTTC; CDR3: CASSATSGTSYEQYF
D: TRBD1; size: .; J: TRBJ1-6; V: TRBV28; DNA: TGTGCCAGCAGCCGACTAAGGACAGGGGGAGATAATTCACCCCTCCACTTT; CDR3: CASSRLRTGGDNSPLHF
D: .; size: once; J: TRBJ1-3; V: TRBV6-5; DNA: TGTGCCAGCAGCCAGGTGAACGAAAACACCATATATTTT; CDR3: CASSQVNENTIYF
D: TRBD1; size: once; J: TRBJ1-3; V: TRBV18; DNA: TGTGCCAGCTCACCTTCAACAGGGGATCCCTCTGGAAACACCATATATTTT; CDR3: CASSPSTGDPSGNTIYF
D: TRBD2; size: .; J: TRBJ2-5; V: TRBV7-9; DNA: TGTGCCAGCAGCCCCCTAGCGGGGGGGGGAGAGACCCAGTACTTC; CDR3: CASSPLAGGGETQYF
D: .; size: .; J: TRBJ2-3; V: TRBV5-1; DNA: TGCGCCAGCAGCTTGGGGTCCGGGGATACGCAGTATTTT; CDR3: CASSLGSGDTQYF
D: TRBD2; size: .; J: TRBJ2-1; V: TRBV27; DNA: TGTGCCAGCAGTTTCTCCCGGACTAGCGGGCCCGGCCATGAGCAGTTCTTC; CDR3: CASSFSRTSGPGHEQFF
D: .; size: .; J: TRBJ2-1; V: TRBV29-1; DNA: TGCAGCGCTGAAGACGGGTCTGTAAATGAGCAGTTCTTC; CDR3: CSAEDGSVNEQFF
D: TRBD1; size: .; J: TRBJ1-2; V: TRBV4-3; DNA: TGCGCCAGCAGCCCCGGACAGGCTAACTATGGCTACACCTTC; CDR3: CASSPGQANYGYTF
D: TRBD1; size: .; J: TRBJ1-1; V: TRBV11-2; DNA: TGTGCCAGCAGCACCCTTACAGGGGTGAACACTGAAGCTTTCTTT; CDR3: CASSTLTGVNTEAFF
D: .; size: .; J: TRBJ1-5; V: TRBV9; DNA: TGTGCCAGCAGACAGGGCGAGCCCCAGCATTTT; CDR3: CASRQGEPQHF
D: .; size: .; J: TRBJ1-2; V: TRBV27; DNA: TGTGCCAGCAGTTTATTTCAGGCGGGGCTTGGCTACACCTTC; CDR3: CASSLFQAGLGYTF
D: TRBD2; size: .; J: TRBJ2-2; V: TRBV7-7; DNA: TGTGCCAGCAGCAGAATGAGCGGGAGGGCGGCCGGGGAGCTGTTTTTT; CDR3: CASSRMSGRAAGELFF
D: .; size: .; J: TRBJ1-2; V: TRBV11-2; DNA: TGTGCCAGCAGTTCGCTACGGTCGGGGGTAGGCTACACCTTC; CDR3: CASSSLRSGVGYTF
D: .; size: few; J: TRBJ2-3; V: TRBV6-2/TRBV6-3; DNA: TGTGCCAGCAGTTACTACAGGGTCACAGATACGCAGTATTTT; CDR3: CASSYYRVTDTQYF